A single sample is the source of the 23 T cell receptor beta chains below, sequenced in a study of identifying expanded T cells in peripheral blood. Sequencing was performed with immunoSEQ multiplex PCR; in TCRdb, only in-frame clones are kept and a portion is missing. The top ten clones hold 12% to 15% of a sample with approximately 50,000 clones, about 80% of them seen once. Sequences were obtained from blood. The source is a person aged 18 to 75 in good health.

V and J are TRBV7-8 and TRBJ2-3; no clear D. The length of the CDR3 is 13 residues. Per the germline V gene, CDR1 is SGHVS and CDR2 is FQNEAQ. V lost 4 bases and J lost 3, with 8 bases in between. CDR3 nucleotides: TGTGCCAGCAGCTCTCCGGTAACAGATACGCAGTATTTT. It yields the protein CASSSPVTDTQYF.

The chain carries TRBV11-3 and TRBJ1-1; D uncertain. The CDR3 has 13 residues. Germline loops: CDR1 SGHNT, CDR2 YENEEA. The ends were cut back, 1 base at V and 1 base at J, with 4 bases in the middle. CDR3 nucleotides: TGTGCCAGCAGCTTAGGACCGAACACTGAAGCTTTCTTT. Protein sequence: CASSLGPNTEAFF. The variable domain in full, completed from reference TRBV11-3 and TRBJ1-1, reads EAGVVQSPRYKIIEKKQPVAFWCNPISGHNTLYWYLQNLGQGPELLIRYENEEAVDDSQLPKDRFSAERLKGVDSTLKIQPAELGDSAVYLCASSLGPNTEAFFGQGTRLTVV.

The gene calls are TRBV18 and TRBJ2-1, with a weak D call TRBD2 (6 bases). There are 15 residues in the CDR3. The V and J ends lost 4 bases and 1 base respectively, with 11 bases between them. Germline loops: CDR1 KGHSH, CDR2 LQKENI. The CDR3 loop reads CASSRSRGSYNEQFF. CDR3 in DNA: TGTGCCAGCTCACGTAGTCGGGGGTCCTACAATGAGCAGTTCTTC. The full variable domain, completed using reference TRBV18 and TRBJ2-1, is NAGVMQNPRHLVRRRGQEARLRCSPMKGHSHVYWYRQLPEEGLKFMVYLQKENIIDESGMPKERFSAEFPKEGPSILRIQQVVRGDSAAYFCASSRSRGSYNEQFFGPGTRLTVL.

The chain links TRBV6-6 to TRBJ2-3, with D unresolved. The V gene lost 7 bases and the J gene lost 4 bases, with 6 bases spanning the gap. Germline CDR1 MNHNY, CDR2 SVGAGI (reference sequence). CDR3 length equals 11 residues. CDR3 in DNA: TGTGCCAGCATGGCGGCAGATACGCAGTATTTT. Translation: CASMAADTQYF.

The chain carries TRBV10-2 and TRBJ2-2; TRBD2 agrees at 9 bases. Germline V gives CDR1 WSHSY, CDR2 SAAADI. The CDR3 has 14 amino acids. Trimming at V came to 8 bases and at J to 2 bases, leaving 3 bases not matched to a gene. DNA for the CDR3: TGCGCCAGCGGACTAGCGCGAAACACCGGGGAGCTGTTTTTT. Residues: CASGLARNTGELFF.

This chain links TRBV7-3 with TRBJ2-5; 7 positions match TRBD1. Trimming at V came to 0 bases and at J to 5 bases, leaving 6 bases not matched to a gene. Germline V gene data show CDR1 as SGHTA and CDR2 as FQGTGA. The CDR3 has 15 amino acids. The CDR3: CASSLTRGSGETQYF. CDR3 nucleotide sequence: TGTGCCAGCAGCTTAACCAGGGGGTCAGGCGAGACCCAGTACTTC.

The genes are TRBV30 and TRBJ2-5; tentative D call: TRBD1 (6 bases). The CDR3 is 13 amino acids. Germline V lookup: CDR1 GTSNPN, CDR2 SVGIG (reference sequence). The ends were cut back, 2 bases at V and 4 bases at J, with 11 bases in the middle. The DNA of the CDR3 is TGTGCCTGGAGTACAGGGATCATAGAGACCCAGTACTTC. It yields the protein CAWSTGIIETQYF.

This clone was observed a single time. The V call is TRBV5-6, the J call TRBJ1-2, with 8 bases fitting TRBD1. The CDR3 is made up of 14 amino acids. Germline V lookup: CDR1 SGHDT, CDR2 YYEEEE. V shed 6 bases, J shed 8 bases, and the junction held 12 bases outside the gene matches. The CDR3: CASTIGRGLSGYTF. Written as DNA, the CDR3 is TGTGCCAGCACTATCGGCAGGGGGCTTTCGGGCTACACCTTC.

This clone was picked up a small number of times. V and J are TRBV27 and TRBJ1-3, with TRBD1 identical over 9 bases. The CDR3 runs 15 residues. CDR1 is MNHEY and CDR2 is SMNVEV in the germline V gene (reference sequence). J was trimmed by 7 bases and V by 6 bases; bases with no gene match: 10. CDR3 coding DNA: TGTGCCAGCAGGCCTACCGGGACAGGGTGGAACACCATATATTTT. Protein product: CASRPTGTGWNTIYF.

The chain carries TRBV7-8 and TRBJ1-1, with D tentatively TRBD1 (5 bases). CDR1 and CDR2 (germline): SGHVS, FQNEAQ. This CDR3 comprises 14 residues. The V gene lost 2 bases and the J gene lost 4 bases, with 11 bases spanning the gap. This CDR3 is CASSLSGGSTEAFF. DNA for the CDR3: TGTGCCAGCAGCTTATCTGGGGGAAGCACTGAAGCTTTCTTT.

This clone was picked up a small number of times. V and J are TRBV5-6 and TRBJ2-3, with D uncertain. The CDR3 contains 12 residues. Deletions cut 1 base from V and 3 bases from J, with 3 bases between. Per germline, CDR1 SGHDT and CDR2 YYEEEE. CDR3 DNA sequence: TGTGCCAGCAGCTTGATGACAGATACGCAGTATTTT. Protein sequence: CASSLMTDTQYF.

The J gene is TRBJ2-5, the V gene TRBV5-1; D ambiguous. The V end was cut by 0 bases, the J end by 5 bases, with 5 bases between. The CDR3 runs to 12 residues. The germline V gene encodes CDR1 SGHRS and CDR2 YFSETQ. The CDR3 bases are TGCGCCAGCAGCTTGGACGGGGAGACCCAGTACTTC. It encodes CASSLDGETQYF.

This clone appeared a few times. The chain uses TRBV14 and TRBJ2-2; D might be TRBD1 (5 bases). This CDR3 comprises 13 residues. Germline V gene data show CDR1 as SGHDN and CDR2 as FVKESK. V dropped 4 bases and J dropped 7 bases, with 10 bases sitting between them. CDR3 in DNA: TGTGCCAGCAGCCGACAGACCTACGGGGAGCTGTTTTTT. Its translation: CASSRQTYGELFF.

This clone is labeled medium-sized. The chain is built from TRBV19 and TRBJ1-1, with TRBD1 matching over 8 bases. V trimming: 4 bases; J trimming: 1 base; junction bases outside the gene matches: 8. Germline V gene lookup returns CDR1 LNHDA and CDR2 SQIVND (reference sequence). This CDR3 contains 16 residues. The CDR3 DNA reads TGTGCCAGTAGTAGATTGACAGGGGCTTCGAACACTGAAGCTTTCTTT. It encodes CASSRLTGASNTEAFF.

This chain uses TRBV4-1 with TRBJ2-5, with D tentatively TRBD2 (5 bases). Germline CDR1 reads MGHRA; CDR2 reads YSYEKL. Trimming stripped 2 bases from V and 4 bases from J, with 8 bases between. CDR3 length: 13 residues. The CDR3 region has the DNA TGCGCCAGCAGCCAACCGAGCGGAGAGACCCAGTACTTC. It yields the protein CASSQPSGETQYF.

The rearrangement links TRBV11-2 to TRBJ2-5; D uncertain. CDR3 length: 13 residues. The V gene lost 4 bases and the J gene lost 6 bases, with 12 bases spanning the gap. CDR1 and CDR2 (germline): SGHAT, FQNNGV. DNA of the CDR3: TGTGCCAGCAGCTCCCATCTCGGGCAGACCCAGTACTTC. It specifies CASSSHLGQTQYF.

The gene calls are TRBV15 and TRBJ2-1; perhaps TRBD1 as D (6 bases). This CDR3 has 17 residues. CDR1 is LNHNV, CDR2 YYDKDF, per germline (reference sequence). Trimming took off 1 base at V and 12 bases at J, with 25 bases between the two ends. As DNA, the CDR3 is TGTGCCACCAGCAGAGCGGTGGGTACGACACAGGGTTATGGGCAGTTCTTC. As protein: CATSRAVGTTQGYGQFF.

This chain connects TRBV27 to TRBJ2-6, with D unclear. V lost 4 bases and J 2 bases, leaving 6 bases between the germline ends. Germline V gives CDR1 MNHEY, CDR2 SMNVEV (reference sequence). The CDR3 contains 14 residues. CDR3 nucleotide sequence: TGTGCCAGCAGTTCGTGGGCTGGGGCCAACGTCCTGACTTTC. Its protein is CASSSWAGANVLTF. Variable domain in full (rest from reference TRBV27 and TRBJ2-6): EAQVTQNPRYLITVTGKKLTVTCSQNMNHEYMSWYRQDPGLGLRQIYYSMNVEVTDKGDVPEGYKVSRKEKRNFPLILESPSPNQTSLYFCASSSWAGANVLTFGAGSRLTVL.

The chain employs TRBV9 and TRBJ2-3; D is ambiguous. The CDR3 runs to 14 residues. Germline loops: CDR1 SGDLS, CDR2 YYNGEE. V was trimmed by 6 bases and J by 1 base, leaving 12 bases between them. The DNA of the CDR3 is TGTGCCAGCACTCAGAGTCATGGCACAGATACGCAGTATTTT. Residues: CASTQSHGTDTQYF.

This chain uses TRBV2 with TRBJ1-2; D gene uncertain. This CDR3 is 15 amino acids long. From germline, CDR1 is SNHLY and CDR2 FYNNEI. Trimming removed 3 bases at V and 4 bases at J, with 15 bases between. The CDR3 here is CASSDRRQTPYGYTF. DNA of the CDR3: TGTGCCAGCAGTGACCGTCGACAAACACCCTATGGCTACACCTTC.

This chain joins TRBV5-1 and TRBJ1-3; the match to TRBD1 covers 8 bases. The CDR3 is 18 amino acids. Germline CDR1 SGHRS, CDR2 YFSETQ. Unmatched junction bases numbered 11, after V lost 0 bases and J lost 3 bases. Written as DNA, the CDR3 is TGCGCCAGCAGCTTGGGACTCGGACAGGGATTTGATGGAAACACCATATATTTT. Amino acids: CASSLGLGQGFDGNTIYF.

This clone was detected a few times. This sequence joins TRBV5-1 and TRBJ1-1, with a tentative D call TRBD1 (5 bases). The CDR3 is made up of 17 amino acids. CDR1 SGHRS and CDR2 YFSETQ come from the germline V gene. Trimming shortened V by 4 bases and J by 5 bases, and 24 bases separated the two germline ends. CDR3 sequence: CASSPHTGQGGGTEAFF. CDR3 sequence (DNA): TGCGCCAGCAGCCCCCACACTGGGCAGGGAGGCGGTACTGAAGCTTTCTTT.

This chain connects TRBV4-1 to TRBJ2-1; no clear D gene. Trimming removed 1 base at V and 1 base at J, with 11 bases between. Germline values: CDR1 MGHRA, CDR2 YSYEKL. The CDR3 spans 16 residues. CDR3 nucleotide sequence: TGCGCCAGCAGCCAAGGAGCGATCCGGTCCTACAATGAGCAGTTCTTC. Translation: CASSQGAIRSYNEQFF.